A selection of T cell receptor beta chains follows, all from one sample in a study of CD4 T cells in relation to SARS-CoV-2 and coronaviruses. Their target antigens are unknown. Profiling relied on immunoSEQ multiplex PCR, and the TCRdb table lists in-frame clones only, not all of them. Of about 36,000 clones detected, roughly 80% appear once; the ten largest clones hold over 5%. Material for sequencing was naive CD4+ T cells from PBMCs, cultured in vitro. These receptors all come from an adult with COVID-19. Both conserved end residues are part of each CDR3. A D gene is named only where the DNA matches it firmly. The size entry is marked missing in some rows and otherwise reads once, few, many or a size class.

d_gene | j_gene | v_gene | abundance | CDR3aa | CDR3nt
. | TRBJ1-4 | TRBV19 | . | CASSIVGTRVREKLFF | TGTGCCAGTAGTATAGTTGGGACTCGTGTGCGTGAAAAACTGTTTTTT
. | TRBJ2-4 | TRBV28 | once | CASTGRGLAKNIQYF | TGTGCCAGCACAGGGAGAGGGTTAGCCAAAAACATTCAGTACTTC
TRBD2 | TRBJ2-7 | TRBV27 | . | CASSYGTSGSYEQYF | TGTGCCAGCAGTTACGGGACTAGCGGCTCCTACGAGCAGTACTTC
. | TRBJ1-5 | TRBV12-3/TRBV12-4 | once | CASSLRVQPQHF | TGTGCCAGCAGTTTAAGGGTACAGCCCCAGCATTTT
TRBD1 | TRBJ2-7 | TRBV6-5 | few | CASKFGQGSDEQYF | TGTGCCAGCAAATTTGGACAGGGTAGCGACGAGCAGTACTTC
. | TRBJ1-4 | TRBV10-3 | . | CAISEGGRGQGNEKLFF | TGTGCCATCAGTGAGGGGGGCCGCGGTCAGGGGAATGAAAAACTGTTTTTT
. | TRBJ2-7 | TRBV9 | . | CASSVGQSSSYEQYF | TGTGCCAGCAGCGTAGGGCAGTCTAGCTCCTACGAGCAGTACTTC
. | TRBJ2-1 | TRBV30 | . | CAWKGTAYNEQFF | TGTGCCTGGAAGGGCACAGCATACAATGAGCAGTTCTTC
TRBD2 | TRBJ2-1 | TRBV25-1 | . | CASSEASGTNEQFF | TGTGCCAGCAGTGAAGCTAGCGGGACCAATGAGCAGTTCTTC
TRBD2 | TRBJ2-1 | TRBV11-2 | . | CASSFSLIAGEDEQFF | TGTGCCAGCAGCTTCTCCCTTATAGCGGGAGAGGATGAGCAGTTCTTC
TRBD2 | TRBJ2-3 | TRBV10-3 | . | CAISESVLGGRADTQYF | TGTGCCATCAGTGAGTCTGTTTTGGGCGGGAGGGCAGATACGCAGTATTTT
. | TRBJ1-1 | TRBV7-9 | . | CASSSTIETEAFF | TGTGCCAGCAGCTCAACGATCGAGACTGAAGCTTTCTTT
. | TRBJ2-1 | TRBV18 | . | CASSGGSYNEQFF | TGTGCCAGCTCAGGCGGATCCTACAATGAGCAGTTCTTC
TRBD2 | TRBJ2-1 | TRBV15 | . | CATSRGTSGSNEQFF | TGTGCCACCAGCAGAGGGACTAGCGGGAGCAATGAGCAGTTCTTC
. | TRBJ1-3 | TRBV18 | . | CASSPNRGQTGNTIYF | TGTGCCAGCTCACCAAATCGGGGTCAAACTGGAAACACCATATATTTT
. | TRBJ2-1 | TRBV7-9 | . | CASSLEVGDYFYNEQFF | TGTGCCAGCAGCTTAGAGGTCGGAGACTACTTCTACAATGAGCAGTTCTTC
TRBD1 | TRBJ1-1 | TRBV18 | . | CASSPGTGMSGTEAFF | TGTGCCAGCTCACCCGGGACAGGGATGAGTGGGACTGAAGCTTTCTTT
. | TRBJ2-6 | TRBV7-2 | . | CASSFGFSGANVLTF | TGTGCCAGCAGCTTCGGCTTCTCTGGGGCCAACGTCCTGACTTTC
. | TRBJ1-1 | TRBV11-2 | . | CASSLGPGTEAFF | TGTGCCAGCAGCTTAGGACCGGGAACTGAAGCTTTCTTT
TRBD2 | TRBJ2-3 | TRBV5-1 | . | CASSLGEGPTDTQYF | TGCGCCAGCAGCTTGGGGGAGGGCCCGACAGATACGCAGTATTTT
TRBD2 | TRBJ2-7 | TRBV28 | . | CASSPLAGIAYEQYF | TGTGCCAGCAGTCCACTAGCGGGGATCGCCTACGAGCAGTACTTC